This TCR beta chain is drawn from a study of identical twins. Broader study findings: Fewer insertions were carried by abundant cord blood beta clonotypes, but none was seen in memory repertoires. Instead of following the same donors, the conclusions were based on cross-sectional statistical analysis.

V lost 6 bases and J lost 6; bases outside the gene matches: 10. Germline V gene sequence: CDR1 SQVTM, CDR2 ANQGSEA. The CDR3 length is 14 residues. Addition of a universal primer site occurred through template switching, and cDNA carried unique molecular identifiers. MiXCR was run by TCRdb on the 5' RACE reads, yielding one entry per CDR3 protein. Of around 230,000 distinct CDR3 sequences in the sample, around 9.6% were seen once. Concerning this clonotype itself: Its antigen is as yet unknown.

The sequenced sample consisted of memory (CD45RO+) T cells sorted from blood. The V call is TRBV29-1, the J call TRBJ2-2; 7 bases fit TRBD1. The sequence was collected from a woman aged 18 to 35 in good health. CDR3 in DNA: TGCAGCGTCTCTAACAGGGGCTGGTCCGGGGAGCTGTTTTTT. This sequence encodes CSVSNRGWSGELFF.